This record looks at one T cell receptor (beta chain) sequence and its context. What it recognizes is unknown. The data were taken from a study of T cell responses to AZD1222 COVID-19 vaccine. The wider study: Second doses at about 4 or about 12 weeks were pooled.

The ends lost 6 bases at V and 1 base at J; junction bases unmatched: 7. This CDR3 is 16 amino acids long. In germline, CDR1 is ENHRY, CDR2 SYGVKD. Overall study results and limits: There were mostly white British donors and more females than males, and clonal diversity was possibly underestimated. Spike was spanned by vaccine-associated CD4 TCRs, which were dominant at 160-218 and 743-854. Sampling captured repertoires only after the peak T cell response.

Repertoires were generated with immunoSEQ multiplex PCR, while TCRdb's copy carries only in-frame clones and drops some. The table has 95,000 to 120,000 clones, approximately 86% seen once. The chain couples TRBV10-3 to TRBJ1-3, with 9 bases lining up with TRBD1. The TCR sequence derives from an adult in good health. Specimen: peripheral blood, collected on day 0 of AZD1222 vaccination. In DNA form, the CDR3 reads TGTGCCATCAGCATAGGACAGGGGTTATCTGGAAACACCATATATTTT. Translated: CAISIGQGLSGNTIYF.